One sample yielded the 29 T cell receptor beta chains listed below, sequenced in a study of T cells expressing NK-cell markers. TCRdb reprocessed the 5' RACE reads; each CDR3 protein has one entry and no DNA is given. This sample's table has 150,000 or so distinct CDR3 sequences. Sequencing was carried out using blood T cells: a sorted CD56 or NKG2C T cell subset, CD4+ or CD8+ T cells, or bulk PBMC T cells (not recorded which). The source of these receptors is a woman between 18 and 69 years old in good health.

The chain joins TRBV5-1 to TRBJ1-1; the TRBD1 assignment by TCRdb is unverifiable without DNA. Germline values: CDR1 SGHRS, CDR2 YFSETQ. This CDR3 is built from 15 residues. This CDR3 reads CASSSRDGPNREAFF. The full variable domain, its missing parts supplied by reference TRBV5-1 and TRBJ1-1, is KAGVTQTPRYLIKTRGQQVTLSCSPISGHRSVSWYQQTPGQGLQFLFEYFSETQRNKGNFPGRFSGRQFSNSRSEMNVSTLELGDSALYLCASSSRDGPNREAFFGQGTRLTVV.

The rearrangement links TRBV27 to TRBJ2-1; as DNA is missing, the TRBD1 call by TCRdb cannot be tested. CDR3 length equals 15 residues. Germline V gene data show CDR1 as MNHEY and CDR2 as SMNVEV (reference sequence). The CDR3 reads CASSAQGAGFDEQFF.

The V and J genes are TRBV5-1 and TRBJ1-4. The CDR3 runs to 15 residues. The V gene's germline CDR1 is SGHRS and CDR2 YFSETQ. The CDR3 region is CASTHPRGVREKLFF.

The gene calls are TRBV7-3 and TRBJ2-2; TCRdb gives TRBD2 as the D gene, but with no DNA this cannot be confirmed. The CDR3 covers 17 residues. Germline V CDR1 and CDR2: SGHTA, FQGTGA. This chain's CDR3 is CASSSRLAGGRTGELFF.

The chain is built from TRBV6-5 and TRBJ1-5; with no DNA, the TCRdb D assignment of TRBD1 cannot be verified. From germline, CDR1 is MNHEY and CDR2 SVGAGI. CDR3 size: 15 residues. The CDR3 reads CASSYGDRENQPQHF.

CDR3 loop: CATSDPGTSGGHAEQFF. The chain has TRBV24-1 and TRBJ2-1; TCRdb's D call, TRBD2, is unchecked because there is no DNA. This CDR3 is 17 amino acids long. The germline CDR1 and CDR2 sequences are KGHDR and SFDVKD.

V gene TRBV5-6 combines with J gene TRBJ2-1. This CDR3 comprises 15 residues. Germline loops: CDR1 SGHDT, CDR2 YYEEEE. CDR3 in amino acids: CASSLQLLSYNEQFF. Combining the CDR3 with reference TRBV5-6 and TRBJ2-1 gives the whole variable domain DAGVTQSPTHLIKTRGQQVTLRCSPKSGHDTVSWYQQALGQGPQFIFQYYEEEERQRGNFPDRFSGHQFPNYSSELNVNALLLGDSALYLCASSLQLLSYNEQFFGPGTRLTVL.

The rearrangement joins TRBV5-4 to TRBJ2-7; the D gene TCRdb calls, TRBD1, cannot be checked with no DNA. The V gene's germline CDR1 is SGHNT and CDR2 YYREEE (reference sequence). This CDR3 region has 15 residues. This CDR3 is CASSPGTGIEGEQYF.

The V call is TRBV29-1, the J call TRBJ2-3; the TCRdb D gene call, TRBD2, has no DNA to confirm it. Germline lookup yields CDR1 SQVTM and CDR2 ANQGSEA. The CDR3 contains 14 residues. The CDR3 spells CSVEGASRTDTQYF.

V usage is TRBV5-1 and J usage is TRBJ2-1; TCRdb's assignment of TRBD2 cannot be checked, as there is no DNA. This CDR3 has 17 amino acids. Germline CDR1 and CDR2: SGHRS and YFSETQ. This CDR3 is CASSLSHLAGEGDEQFF. Drawing the rest from reference TRBV5-1 and TRBJ2-1, the complete variable domain is KAGVTQTPRYLIKTRGQQVTLSCSPISGHRSVSWYQQTPGQGLQFLFEYFSETQRNKGNFPGRFSGRQFSNSRSEMNVSTLELGDSALYLCASSLSHLAGEGDEQFFGPGTRLTVL.

The chain is built from TRBV7-2 and TRBJ1-1. The CDR3 covers 14 residues. CDR1 and CDR2 from the germline V gene are SGHTA and FQGNSA. The CDR3: CASSFSGLNTEAFF.

The chain recombines TRBV7-3 with TRBJ1-5. CDR3 length equals 17 residues. Germline assignment: CDR1 SGHTA and CDR2 FQGTGA. The CDR3 sequence: CASSYTRAGENNQPQHF.

The rearrangement joins TRBV3-1 to TRBJ2-5; TCRdb's D call, TRBD1, is unchecked because there is no DNA. CDR1 is LGHDT, CDR2 YNNKEL, per germline (reference sequence). The CDR3 is made up of 13 amino acids. The CDR3 region is CASSRPSVETQYF.

The V and J genes are TRBV24-1 and TRBJ2-1; TCRdb's D call, TRBD2, is unchecked because there is no DNA. Germline values: CDR1 KGHDR, CDR2 SFDVKD. CDR3 length: 16 residues. The CDR3 region is CATSDSGLAGDSEQFF.

The chain carries TRBV7-8 and TRBJ2-1; lacking DNA, the TRBD1 call made by TCRdb goes unchecked. This CDR3 is built from 15 residues. CDR1 and CDR2 (germline): SGHVS, FQNEAQ. This chain's CDR3 is CASSVRDPSYNEQFF.

The chain uses TRBV27 and TRBJ1-5; TCRdb's D gene call, TRBD1, goes unchecked for lack of DNA. Per germline, CDR1 MNHEY and CDR2 SMNVEV (reference sequence). The CDR3 spans 16 residues. CDR3 in amino acids: CASSPSTGPGVQPQHF.

V usage is TRBV5-1 and J usage is TRBJ2-7; the D gene TCRdb calls, TRBD2, cannot be checked with no DNA. The CDR3 runs to 15 residues. Germline CDR1 SGHRS, CDR2 YFSETQ. CDR3 residues: CASSLAGRVEYEQYF.

The CDR3: CASGRQGAYEQYF. This chain uses TRBV3-1 with TRBJ2-7; with no DNA, the TCRdb D assignment of TRBD1 cannot be verified. The CDR3 runs 13 residues. Looked up from germline, CDR1 is LGHDT and CDR2 is YNNKEL (reference sequence).

This chain joins TRBV14 and TRBJ1-1. Germline V CDR1 and CDR2: SGHDN, FVKESK. This CDR3 contains 14 residues. The CDR3 sequence is CASSQSYMNTEAFF. Looking up the rest from reference TRBV14 and TRBJ1-1 gives the full variable domain: EAGVTQFPSHSVIEKGQTVTLRCDPISGHDNLYWYRRVMGKEIKFLLHFVKESKQDESGMPNNRFLAERTGGTYSTLKVQPAELEDSGVYFCASSQSYMNTEAFFGQGTRLTVV.

The V call is TRBV9, the J call TRBJ1-5; TCRdb reports TRBD1, a call that lacks DNA to check it against. Germline CDR1 SGDLS, CDR2 YYNGEE. CDR3 size: 14 residues. This chain's CDR3 is CASSGQTLNQPQHF. Using reference TRBV9 and TRBJ1-5 for the parts outside the CDR3, the full variable domain is DSGVTQTPKHLITATGQRVTLRCSPRSGDLSVYWYQQSLDQGLQFLIQYYNGEERAKGNILERFSAQQFPDLHSELNLSSLELGDSALYFCASSGQTLNQPQHFGDGTRLSIL.

The chain uses TRBV5-4 and TRBJ1-2; lacking DNA, the TRBD1 call made by TCRdb goes unchecked. Per the germline V gene, CDR1 is SGHNT and CDR2 is YYREEE (reference sequence). The CDR3 is 15 amino acids. The chain's CDR3 is CASSPPDRTGDGYTF.

V gene TRBV28 combines with J gene TRBJ2-5; TCRdb gives TRBD1 as the D gene, but with no DNA this cannot be confirmed. The germline V gene has CDR1 MDHEN and CDR2 SYDVKM. This CDR3 has 14 amino acids. The CDR3: CASSLTGNQETQYF.

The chain links TRBV6-4 to TRBJ2-3; TCRdb proposes TRBD2, but this gene call is untestable without DNA. The germline CDR1 and CDR2 sequences are MRHNA and SNTAGT. This CDR3 is built from 15 residues. The CDR3 protein is CATSASGGPGDTQYF.

The chain combines TRBV15 with TRBJ1-1. The CDR3 is 12 amino acids. From germline, CDR1 is LNHNV and CDR2 YYDKDF (reference sequence). The CDR3 reads CATSTLDTEAFF. The full variable domain, rest sourced from reference TRBV15 and TRBJ1-1, is DAMVIQNPRYQVTQFGKPVTLSCSQTLNHNVMYWYQQKSSQAPKLLFHYYDKDFNNEADTPDNFQSRRPNTSFCFLDIRSPGLGDTAMYLCATSTLDTEAFFGQGTRLTVV.

The V and J genes are TRBV4-2 and TRBJ2-6; without DNA, the TCRdb call of TRBD2 cannot be checked. Germline CDR1 and CDR2: LGHNA and YNFKEQ. The CDR3 extends over 19 amino acids. CDR3 sequence: CASSQWSASITPGANVLTF.

V gene TRBV7-6 combines with J gene TRBJ1-3; TCRdb selects TRBD1, and the lack of DNA leaves this call unchecked. CDR1 and CDR2 from the germline V gene are SGHVS and FNYEAQ. The CDR3 consists of 15 residues. CDR3: CASSLEGAPGNTIYF. Filled out from reference TRBV7-6 and TRBJ1-3, the complete variable domain reads GAGVSQSPRYKVTKRGQDVALRCDPISGHVSLYWYRQALGQGPEFLTYFNYEAQQDKSGLPNDRFSAERPEGSISTLTIQRTEQRDSAMYRCASSLEGAPGNTIYFGEGSWLTVV.

The V call is TRBV29-1, the J call TRBJ2-1; the D call of TRBD2 rests on TCRdb alone, since no DNA is present to check it. The CDR3 length is 14 residues. Germline V gives CDR1 SQVTM, CDR2 ANQGSEA. The CDR3 loop is CSHAGGRSVNEQFF.

The chain carries TRBV5-1 and TRBJ2-2; TCRdb proposes TRBD2, but this gene call is untestable without DNA. This CDR3 comprises 14 residues. Per the germline V gene, CDR1 is SGHRS and CDR2 is YFSETQ. The chain's CDR3 is CASSLELAAGELFF. Full variable domain (remainder filled in from reference TRBV5-1 and TRBJ2-2): KAGVTQTPRYLIKTRGQQVTLSCSPISGHRSVSWYQQTPGQGLQFLFEYFSETQRNKGNFPGRFSGRQFSNSRSEMNVSTLELGDSALYLCASSLELAAGELFFGEGSRLTVL.

The gene calls are TRBV7-3 and TRBJ2-5; TCRdb names TRBD1, which stays unverified in the absence of DNA. This CDR3 is 14 amino acids long. Germline CDR1 and CDR2: SGHTA and FQGTGA. The CDR3 sequence: CASSPRQSQETQYF.